The clone carrying this T cell receptor beta chain was observed a few times. Following RNA extraction, reverse transcription yielded cDNA that acted as the sequencing template. Clones were read by immunoSEQ multiplex PCR, and TCRdb kept only the in-frame ones, dropping some. The sample includes 150,000 to 200,000 clones, 50% to 70% of them seen just once. The sample comes from a study of CD8+ T cells in alopecia areata. As for treatment: oral pan-JAK inhibitor, 5-10 mg twice daily. Lesional scalp punch biopsies and peripheral blood were collected from alopecia areata patients. Germline values: CDR1 MNHNS, CDR2 SASEGT. The CDR3 is made up of 13 amino acids. V lost 2 bases and J lost 3, with 4 bases in between.

The specimen was CD4+ T cells sorted from blood, collected around week 50, from a patient treated with tofacitinib. The chain uses TRBV6-1 and TRBJ2-2; D remains ambiguous. This receptor was obtained from a human donor with alopecia areata. The CDR3 loop is CASSESYTGELFF. Here the CDR3 DNA reads TGTGCCAGCAGTGAATCCTACACCGGGGAGCTGTTTTTT.